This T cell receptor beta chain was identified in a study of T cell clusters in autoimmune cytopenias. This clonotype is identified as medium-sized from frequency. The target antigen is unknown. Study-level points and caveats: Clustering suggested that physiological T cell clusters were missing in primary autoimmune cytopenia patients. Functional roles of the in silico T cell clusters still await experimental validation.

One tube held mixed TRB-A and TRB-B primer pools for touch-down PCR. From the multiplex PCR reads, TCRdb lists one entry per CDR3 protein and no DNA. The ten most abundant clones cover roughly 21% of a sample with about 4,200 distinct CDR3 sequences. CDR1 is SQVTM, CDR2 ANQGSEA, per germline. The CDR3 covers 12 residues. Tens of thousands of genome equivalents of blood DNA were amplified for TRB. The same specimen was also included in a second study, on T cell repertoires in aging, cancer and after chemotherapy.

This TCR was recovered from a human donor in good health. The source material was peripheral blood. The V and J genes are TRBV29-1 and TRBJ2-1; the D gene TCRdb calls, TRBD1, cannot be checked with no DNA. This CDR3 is CSVKGQRFEEFF.